These T cell receptor beta chains were read from a single sample in a study of blood T cell repertoires in COVID-19. Libraries were prepared by immunoSEQ multiplex PCR; TCRdb keeps only in-frame clonotypes and omits some of them. The data show about 180,000 clones, 85% to 90% seen once. Material: peripheral blood. The receptor source for this set is a woman in her 30s with active or convalescent COVID-19. Each CDR3 is given with its conserved first and last residue. Fields, in order: D gene, V gene, J gene, clone size, CDR3 protein, CDR3 DNA. The D gene is left open where the match is weak. Size tells how often a clone was seen (once, few, many) or the class of an expanded clone, and some rows leave it out.

D: -; V: TRBV2; J: TRBJ1-5; size: -; CDR3: CASSGAGFALQPQHF; DNA: TGTGCCAGCAGTGGGGCAGGGTTTGCCCTTCAGCCCCAGCATTTT
D: TRBD1; V: TRBV6-5; J: TRBJ1-2; size: -; CDR3: CASRPPGQDGYTF; DNA: TGTGCCAGCAGACCGCCAGGACAGGATGGCTACACCTTC
D: TRBD2; V: TRBV10-3; J: TRBJ2-1; size: -; CDR3: CAISDRSGSNDNEQFF; DNA: TGTGCCATCAGTGATCGCAGCGGGAGTAACGACAATGAGCAGTTCTTC
D: TRBD2; V: TRBV6-5; J: TRBJ2-1; size: -; CDR3: CASSSTSGGGNEQFF; DNA: TGTGCCAGCAGTTCAACTAGCGGGGGGGGCAATGAGCAGTTCTTC
D: -; V: TRBV5-1; J: TRBJ1-1; size: once; CDR3: CASSSRLDSFMNTEAFF; DNA: TGCGCCAGCAGCTCTCGTCTCGACAGTTTCATGAACACTGAAGCTTTCTTT
D: TRBD1; V: TRBV5-1; J: TRBJ1-4; size: -; CDR3: CASSPQPTGAVWDEKLFF; DNA: TGCGCCAGCAGCCCACAACCAACAGGGGCCGTATGGGATGAAAAACTGTTTTTT
D: -; V: TRBV6-6; J: TRBJ2-2; size: -; CDR3: CASSPTANTGELFF; DNA: TGTGCCAGCAGTCCGACAGCGAACACCGGGGAGCTGTTTTTT
D: TRBD1; V: TRBV24-1; J: TRBJ2-2; size: -; CDR3: CATSAPGQGNTGELFF; DNA: TGTGCCACCAGTGCTCCGGGACAGGGTAACACCGGGGAGCTGTTTTTT
D: TRBD2; V: TRBV7-6; J: TRBJ2-2; size: -; CDR3: CASNPSGTSGPRPGELFF; DNA: TGTGCCAGCAACCCCTCGGGGACTAGCGGACCTCGCCCCGGGGAGCTGTTTTTT
D: -; V: TRBV11-3; J: TRBJ2-3; size: -; CDR3: CASSEGGESDTQYF; DNA: TGTGCCAGCAGCGAGGGCGGGGAATCAGATACGCAGTATTTT
D: TRBD1; V: TRBV28; J: TRBJ2-7; size: -; CDR3: CASSPPGQVYEQYF; DNA: TGTGCCAGCAGTCCTCCGGGACAGGTTTACGAGCAGTACTTC
D: -; V: TRBV7-9; J: TRBJ2-7; size: -; CDR3: CASSLGRAYEQYF; DNA: TGTGCCAGCAGCTTGGGGAGAGCCTACGAGCAGTACTTC
D: -; V: TRBV27; J: TRBJ2-7; size: -; CDR3: CASSARTAEQYF; DNA: TGTGCCAGCAGTGCCAGGACAGCAGAGCAGTACTTC
D: -; V: TRBV5-1; J: TRBJ2-5; size: -; CDR3: CASSLGARAYQETQYF; DNA: TGCGCCAGCAGCTTGGGGGCCAGGGCCTACCAAGAGACCCAGTACTTC
D: -; V: TRBV27; J: TRBJ2-7; size: -; CDR3: CASSFMGGGEQYF; DNA: TGTGCCAGCAGTTTTATGGGGGGTGGGGAGCAGTACTTC
D: TRBD1; V: TRBV28; J: TRBJ1-1; size: -; CDR3: CASSYRGLNTEAFF; DNA: TGTGCCAGCAGTTACAGGGGGCTGAACACTGAAGCTTTCTTT
D: -; V: TRBV7-2; J: TRBJ1-5; size: -; CDR3: CASTPGLGISNQPQHF; DNA: TGTGCCAGCACCCCGGGGTTGGGGATTAGCAATCAGCCCCAGCATTTT
D: TRBD2; V: TRBV19; J: TRBJ2-2; size: few; CDR3: CASSVLAGGPGELFF; DNA: TGTGCCAGTAGTGTCCTAGCGGGAGGGCCCGGGGAGCTGTTTTTT
D: TRBD1; V: TRBV19; J: TRBJ1-2; size: -; CDR3: CASSIVAGGPYGYTF; DNA: TGTGCCAGTAGTATAGTGGCAGGGGGACCCTATGGCTACACCTTC
D: -; V: TRBV11-3; J: TRBJ2-7; size: -; CDR3: CASSFRSSYEQYF; DNA: TGTGCCAGCAGCTTTAGGAGCTCCTACGAGCAGTACTTC
D: -; V: TRBV19; J: TRBJ1-5; size: -; CDR3: CASRPPGFEQPQHF; DNA: TGTGCCAGTAGACCCCCGGGGTTCGAGCAGCCCCAGCATTTT
D: -; V: TRBV5-6; J: TRBJ1-4; size: -; CDR3: CASSLLGQGEEKLFF; DNA: TGTGCCAGCAGCTTGTTGGGGCAGGGTGAAGAAAAACTGTTTTTT
D: TRBD2; V: TRBV14; J: TRBJ2-1; size: -; CDR3: CASRPRSGNSYNEQFF; DNA: TGTGCCAGCAGGCCCCGTAGCGGGAACTCCTACAATGAGCAGTTCTTC
D: -; V: TRBV27; J: TRBJ1-3; size: -; CDR3: CASTVDEDGNTIYF; DNA: TGTGCCAGCACCGTAGATGAGGATGGAAACACCATATATTTT
D: -; V: TRBV5-5; J: TRBJ1-1; size: -; CDR3: CASSKGGVNTEAFF; DNA: TGTGCCAGCAGCAAAGGGGGAGTGAACACTGAAGCTTTCTTT
D: -; V: TRBV19; J: TRBJ1-1; size: -; CDR3: CASSIIGDTEAFF; DNA: TGTGCCAGTAGTATAATCGGGGACACTGAAGCTTTCTTT
D: TRBD1; V: TRBV7-2; J: TRBJ1-2; size: -; CDR3: CASSWTGDGYTF; DNA: TGTGCCAGCAGCTGGACAGGGGATGGCTACACCTTC
D: -; V: TRBV14; J: TRBJ1-2; size: -; CDR3: CASSQGTYYGYTF; DNA: TGTGCCAGCAGCCAAGGGACTTACTATGGCTACACCTTC
D: -; V: TRBV6-1; J: TRBJ1-1; size: -; CDR3: CASSDQGFLAFF; DNA: TGTGCCAGCAGTGATCAGGGCTTTTTAGCTTTCTTT
D: -; V: TRBV13; J: TRBJ1-6; size: -; CDR3: CATSDGSNSPLHF; DNA: TGTGCCACTTCGGACGGGAGTAATTCACCCCTCCACTTT
D: -; V: TRBV7-6; J: TRBJ1-6; size: -; CDR3: CASSSRPRGTNSPLHF; DNA: TGTGCCAGCAGCTCTCGCCCCAGGGGCACGAATTCACCCCTCCACTTT
D: -; V: TRBV24-1; J: TRBJ2-3; size: -; CDR3: CATSDRASTDTQYF; DNA: TGTGCCACCAGTGACAGGGCGAGCACAGATACGCAGTATTTT
D: TRBD2; V: TRBV2; J: TRBJ2-1; size: -; CDR3: CASREGGDEQFF; DNA: TGTGCCAGCCGGGAGGGCGGGGATGAGCAGTTCTTC
D: -; V: TRBV12-1; J: TRBJ1-5; size: -; CDR3: CASSPGTGDQPQHF; DNA: TGTGCCAGCAGCCCAGGGACAGGGGACCAGCCCCAGCATTTT
D: -; V: TRBV6-5; J: TRBJ1-2; size: -; CDR3: CASTTDTSNYGYTF; DNA: TGTGCCAGCACCACGGACACCTCTAACTATGGCTACACCTTC
D: -; V: TRBV27; J: TRBJ1-2; size: -; CDR3: CASSLGGVYGYTF; DNA: TGTGCCAGCAGCCTGGGGGGGGTCTATGGCTACACCTTC
D: TRBD1; V: TRBV5-5; J: TRBJ1-2; size: -; CDR3: CASSLAGQGNYGYTF; DNA: TGTGCCAGCAGCTTGGCCGGACAGGGTAACTATGGCTACACCTTC
D: TRBD1; V: TRBV19; J: TRBJ1-3; size: -; CDR3: CASRRTGGISSGNTIYF; DNA: TGTGCCAGTCGCCGGACAGGGGGCATTTCGTCTGGAAACACCATATATTTT
D: -; V: TRBV19; J: TRBJ1-1; size: -; CDR3: CASRTGIGRTEAFF; DNA: TGTGCCAGTAGAACGGGAATAGGGAGGACTGAAGCTTTCTTT
D: -; V: TRBV28; J: TRBJ1-1; size: -; CDR3: CASMATEAFF; DNA: TGTGCCAGCATGGCCACTGAAGCTTTCTTT
D: TRBD1; V: TRBV7-8; J: TRBJ2-7; size: -; CDR3: CASSLVSGGPYEQYF; DNA: TGTGCCAGCAGCTTAGTGTCAGGGGGACCCTACGAGCAGTACTTC
D: TRBD1; V: TRBV30; J: TRBJ1-2; size: -; CDR3: CAWKGTVYGYTF; DNA: TGTGCCTGGAAGGGGACAGTCTATGGCTACACCTTC
D: -; V: TRBV3-1/TRBV3-2; J: TRBJ1-3; size: -; CDR3: CASSQGGADSIF; DNA: TGTGCCAGCAGCCAGGGTGGAGCTGATTCCATTTTT
D: -; V: TRBV29-1; J: TRBJ2-7; size: -; CDR3: CSFSGTPSSYEQYF; DNA: TGCAGCTTCTCCGGGACACCGAGCTCCTACGAGCAGTACTTC
D: TRBD2; V: TRBV6-5; J: TRBJ2-1; size: -; CDR3: CASSYLGGEAYNEQFF; DNA: TGTGCCAGCAGTTACCTCGGGGGGGAGGCCTACAATGAGCAGTTCTTC
D: TRBD1; V: TRBV5-1; J: TRBJ1-5; size: -; CDR3: CASNLNLLLDRENQPQHF; DNA: TGCGCCAGCAATCTTAATCTCCTCCTAGACAGGGAAAATCAGCCCCAGCATTTT